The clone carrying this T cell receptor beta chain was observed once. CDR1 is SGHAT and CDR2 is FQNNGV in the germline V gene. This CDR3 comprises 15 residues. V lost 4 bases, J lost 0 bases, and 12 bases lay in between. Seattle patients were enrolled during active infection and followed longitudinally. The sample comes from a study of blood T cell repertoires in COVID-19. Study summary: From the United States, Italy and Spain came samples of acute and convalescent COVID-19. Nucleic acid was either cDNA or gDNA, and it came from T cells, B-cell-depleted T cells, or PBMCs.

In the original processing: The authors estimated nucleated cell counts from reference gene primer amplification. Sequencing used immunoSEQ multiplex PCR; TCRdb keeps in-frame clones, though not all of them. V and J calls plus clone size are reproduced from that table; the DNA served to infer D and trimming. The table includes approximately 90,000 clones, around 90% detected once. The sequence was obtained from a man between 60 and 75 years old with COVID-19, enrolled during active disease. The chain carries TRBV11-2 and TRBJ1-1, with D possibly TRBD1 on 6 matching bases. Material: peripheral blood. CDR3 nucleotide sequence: TGTGCCAGCAGCTACCCTGGGACATTGAACACTGAAGCTTTCTTT. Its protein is CASSYPGTLNTEAFF. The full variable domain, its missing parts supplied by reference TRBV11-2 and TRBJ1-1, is EAGVAQSPRYKIIEKRQSVAFWCNPISGHATLYWYQQILGQGPKLLIQFQNNGVVDDSQLPKDRFSAERLKGVDSTLKIQPAKLEDSAVYLCASSYPGTLNTEAFFGQGTRLTVV.